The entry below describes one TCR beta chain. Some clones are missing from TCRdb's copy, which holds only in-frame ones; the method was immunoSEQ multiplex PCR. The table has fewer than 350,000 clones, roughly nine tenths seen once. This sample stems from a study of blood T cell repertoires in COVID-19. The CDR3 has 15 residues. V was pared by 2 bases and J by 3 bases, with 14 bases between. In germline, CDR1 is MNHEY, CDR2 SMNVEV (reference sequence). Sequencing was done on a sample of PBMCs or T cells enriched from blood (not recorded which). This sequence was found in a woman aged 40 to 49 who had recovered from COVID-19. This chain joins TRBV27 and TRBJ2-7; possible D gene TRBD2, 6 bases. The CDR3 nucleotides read TGTGCCAGCAGTTTAGCGGGGACCGCTGACTACGAGCAGTACTTC. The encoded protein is CASSLAGTADYEQYF.